A selection of T cell receptor beta chains follows, all from one sample in a study of breast tumors, draining lymph nodes, adjacent tissues. TCRdb re-called the multiplex PCR reads with MiXCR, one entry per CDR3 protein. Of some 16,000 distinct CDR3 sequences listed, about half are singletons. The sequenced material came from tumor-adjacent breast tissue. Receptors originate from a female donor with breast cancer. Some clones in this sample may be carry-over from other donors' samples. Both conserved end residues are part of each CDR3. The D gene is left open where the match is weak. Clone size is not always given. Where it is, it says once, few, many or a class for expanded clones.

TRBV29-1	TRBD1	many	TRBJ1-1	TGCAGCGTTGAGCGCCAGGGGGCAATGAACACTGAAGCTTTCTTT	CSVERQGAMNTEAFF
TRBV5-5	.	medium-sized	TRBJ1-6	TGTGCCAGCGGAGTCAAACAGGGAGACAATTCACCCCTCCACTTT	CASGVKQGDNSPLHF
TRBV14	.	.	TRBJ2-3	TGTGCCAGCAGCCCTTGGCTGACTAGCACAGATACGCAGTATTTT	CASSPWLTSTDTQYF
TRBV12-5	.	many	TRBJ2-3	TGTGCTAGTGGTGCGGCCTGGGGATCCTCCATGGATACGCAGTATTTT	CASGAAWGSSMDTQYF
TRBV5-1	TRBD2	.	TRBJ2-1	TGCGCCAGCAGCTTGGAGACTAGCGGGAGCTCCTACAATGAGCAGTTCTTC	CASSLETSGSSYNEQFF
TRBV2	.	many	TRBJ1-3	TGTGCCAGCAACGGTAACTCTGGAAACACCATATATTTT	CASNGNSGNTIYF
TRBV12-3/TRBV12-4	.	few	TRBJ2-5	TGTGCCAGCAGTTTGGAGACTAGCCAAGAGACCCAGTACTTC	CASSLETSQETQYF
TRBV10-3	TRBD2	medium-sized	TRBJ2-1	TGTGCCATCAGTGAGTCAGGGCTAGCGGGAGTGGGGGACAATGAGCAGTTCTTC	CAISESGLAGVGDNEQFF
TRBV6-6	TRBD2	medium-sized	TRBJ2-7	TGTGCCAGCAGTTACTCGGCTAGCGGGATTAACGAGCAGTACTTC	CASSYSASGINEQYF
TRBV29-1	TRBD1	medium-sized	TRBJ2-7	TGCAGCGTCGAGGACAGGGGAAACTACGAGCAGTACTTC	CSVEDRGNYEQYF
TRBV12-3/TRBV12-4	.	many	TRBJ2-1	TGTGCCAGCAGTTTGTCGGGTAGCGTCAATGAGCAGTTCTTC	CASSLSGSVNEQFF
TRBV7-8	TRBD2	.	TRBJ2-1	TGTGCCAGCAGCCCCCTAGCGGGAGGGCCTCTCCTTCATGAGCAGTTCTTC	CASSPLAGGPLLHEQFF
TRBV10-3	.	.	TRBJ1-6	TGTGCCATCAGCCCGGACCGAAATAATTCACCCCTCCACTTT	CAISPDRNNSPLHF
TRBV7-3	.	many	TRBJ2-1	TGTGCCAGCAGCCCGGGACTGGCAGTGGAATCCAATGAGCAGTTCTTC	CASSPGLAVESNEQFF
TRBV20-1	TRBD1	.	TRBJ2-5	TGCAGTGCTAGCCGGGGACAGGCCCAAGAAGAGACCCAGTACTTC	CSASRGQAQEETQYF
TRBV6-2/TRBV6-3	TRBD1	.	TRBJ1-2	TGTGCCAGCAGTACAGGGGGCTATGGCTACACCTTC	CASSTGGYGYTF
TRBV12-3/TRBV12-4	TRBD1	.	TRBJ1-1	TGTGCCAGCAGACGGGACAGGGTAGGGCACACTGAAGCTTTCTTT	CASRRDRVGHTEAFF
TRBV14	TRBD1	many	TRBJ1-5	TGTGCCAGCAGCCAAGACCCGACAGGGGATAACCAGCCCCAGCATTTT	CASSQDPTGDNQPQHF
TRBV9	TRBD2	.	TRBJ2-5	TGTGCCAGCAGCGGAGGGGCTAGCGGTCAGATGGCGACCCAGTACTTC	CASSGGASGQMATQYF
TRBV3-1	.	many	TRBJ2-7	TGTGCCAGCAGCTACTCCTACGAGCAGTACTTC	CASSYSYEQYF
TRBV6-2/TRBV6-3	TRBD1	many	TRBJ2-7	TGTGCCAGCAGTTACCGACAGGGGGCTATAAACTCCTACGAGCAGTACTTC	CASSYRQGAINSYEQYF
TRBV20-1	TRBD1	many	TRBJ1-1	TGCAGTGCCTCACCCGGGACAGGGGACACTGAAGCTTTCTTT	CSASPGTGDTEAFF
TRBV12-3/TRBV12-4	TRBD2	.	TRBJ2-7	TGTGCCAGCAGTCCCGGGACTAGCGAGACCGAGCAGTACTTC	CASSPGTSETEQYF
TRBV20-1	TRBD1	medium-sized	TRBJ1-5	TGCAGTGCTACCAGGACAGGGGGTGATCAGCCCCAGCATTTT	CSATRTGGDQPQHF
TRBV7-2	.	.	TRBJ2-3	TGTGCCAGCAGCTTAGCTCCGGGACCGGGTTTCACAGATACGCAGTATTTT	CASSLAPGPGFTDTQYF
TRBV13	TRBD2	medium-sized	TRBJ2-1	TGTGCCAGTTCATTTAGGGGACTAGCGAATCATGAGCAGTTCTTC	CASSFRGLANHEQFF
TRBV7-9	TRBD2	.	TRBJ2-1	TGTGCCAGCAGCCACACCGGGACTAGCGGGAGCAATGAGCAGTTCTTC	CASSHTGTSGSNEQFF
TRBV25-1	TRBD1	.	TRBJ1-2	TGTGCCAGCAGTGAGGATAAGGGGGCCCTAAGCTATGGCTACACCTTC	CASSEDKGALSYGYTF
TRBV7-2	TRBD2	.	TRBJ2-3	TGTGCCAGCAGCTTAACTAGCGGACCCTACAATGAGCAGTATTTT	CASSLTSGPYNEQYF
TRBV7-9	TRBD2	.	TRBJ2-7	TGTGCCAGCAGCGCCGACCTAGCGGGAGAAGGCGAGCAGTACTTC	CASSADLAGEGEQYF
TRBV30	.	.	TRBJ1-5	TGTGCCGGAGTCCACAAGGGGGTGGATAGCAATCAGCCCCAGCATTTT	CAGVHKGVDSNQPQHF
TRBV10-3	TRBD1	.	TRBJ1-2	TGTGCCATCAGTGCGCCGGGACAGGGGGCGGGTGGCTACACCTTC	CAISAPGQGAGGYTF
TRBV6-1	.	.	TRBJ2-7	TGTGCCAGCAGTGCCCCCGGAGGGACGGGCCCACTCCACGAGCAGTACTTC	CASSAPGGTGPLHEQYF
TRBV9	.	medium-sized	TRBJ2-7	TGTGCCAGCAGCGTAGAAGGGGGGGGAGAGCAGTACTTC	CASSVEGGGEQYF
TRBV29-1	TRBD1	few	TRBJ1-2	TGCAGCGTTACAGGGGGTTCTCTCTATGGCTACACCTTC	CSVTGGSLYGYTF
TRBV24-1	.	medium-sized	TRBJ2-2	TGTGCCACCAGTGAGGGAGCGTTTGGGGACGGGGAGCTGTTTTTT	CATSEGAFGDGELFF
TRBV11-2	.	.	TRBJ2-7	TGCCCCAGCAGCCAAGATACGGGTGGCTCTAGCGACGAGCAGTACTTC	CPSSQDTGGSSDEQYF
TRBV15	.	.	TRBJ2-3	TGTGCCACCAGCACTTCAAGGAAAAGGGGGAGCGCAGATACGCAGTATTTT	CATSTSRKRGSADTQYF
TRBV5-1	TRBD2	once	TRBJ2-3	TGCGCCAGCAGCTTGGAGACTAGCGGGAGGTCGGATACGCAGTATTTT	CASSLETSGRSDTQYF
TRBV9	.	many	TRBJ2-1	TGTGCCAGCAGCGCCCCCGCGAGGGATGAGCAGTTCTTC	CASSAPARDEQFF
TRBV10-2	.	.	TRBJ2-5	TGCGCCAAGAAGACAGGGAGGGGAGCCCAAGACTTT	CAKKTGRGAQDF
TRBV6-5	.	many	TRBJ2-3	TGTGCCAGCAGTTACTCCCCTTTTCCTGCCACAGATACGCAGTATTTT	CASSYSPFPATDTQYF
TRBV27	.	many	TRBJ2-1	TGTGCCGGCAGCTACCTACAGGGCAATGAGCAGTTCTTC	CAGSYLQGNEQFF
TRBV20-1	TRBD2	many	TRBJ2-5	TGCAGTGGTAGCAATCGACTAGCGGGATTGGAAGAGACCCAGTACTTC	CSGSNRLAGLEETQYF
TRBV6-6	TRBD2	.	TRBJ2-7	TGTGCCAGCAGACCAGGACTAGCGGGCACCTACGAGCGGTACTTC	CASRPGLAGTYERYF
TRBV12-3/TRBV12-4	.	few	TRBJ1-3	TGTGCCAGCAGTTTCCGTTTCGGGGGTAGGACTGGAAACACCATATATTTT	CASSFRFGGRTGNTIYF
TRBV2	.	.	TRBJ1-2	TGTGCCAGCAGTGAACAGTCGACTGGGGCTATAAGCTACACCTTC	CASSEQSTGAISYTF
TRBV7-2	.	many	TRBJ1-2	TGTGCCAGCAGCCCAAAGTGGGGGAACTATGGCTACACCTTC	CASSPKWGNYGYTF
TRBV6-1	.	many	TRBJ1-4	TGTGCCAGCACCCTGGATCCGGGACACCGGTCTGGAATTTTT	CASTLDPGHRSGIF